This is a list of T cell receptor beta chains from one sample in a study of CD8 T cells in ankylosing spondylitis. TCRdb fed the 5' RACE reads into MiXCR, producing one record per CDR3 protein. The repertoire consists of some 290,000 distinct CDR3 sequences, with roughly 20% occurring once and the leading ten covering 7.8%. Sequences were obtained from blood, either unsorted or a sorted T cell fraction (not recorded which). These receptor sequences come from a male donor with ankylosing spondylitis or in good health (not recorded which). The CDR3 runs from the conserved cysteine through the conserved F or W. Each record gives: clone size, V gene, J gene, D gene, CDR3 DNA, CDR3 protein. A D gene is named only where the DNA matches it firmly. A clone size is listed for some rows: how often the clone was seen (once, few, many), or a class if it is expanded.

-,TRBV3-1,TRBJ2-2,TRBD2,TGTGCCAGCAGTCCCCGAGGACTAGCGGGGGGGAACACCGGGGAGCTGTTTTTT,CASSPRGLAGGNTGELFF
-,TRBV5-1,TRBJ1-6,-,TGCGCCAGCAGCGGGTCGACAGCCGATAATTCACCCCTCCACTTT,CASSGSTADNSPLHF
-,TRBV5-1,TRBJ1-6,-,TGCGCCGGCAGCTTGGCCGGGACTCGCAATTCACCCCTCCACTTT,CAGSLAGTRNSPLHF
few,TRBV7-6,TRBJ2-3,TRBD1,TGTGCCAGCAGCTTAGGTCAGGGGGCGACTGGAGATACGCAGTATTTT,CASSLGQGATGDTQYF
-,TRBV12-3/TRBV12-4,TRBJ2-1,-,TGTGCCAGCAGTTTAGCCGGCCAGGGGTGGAATGAGCAGTTCTTC,CASSLAGQGWNEQFF
-,TRBV12-3/TRBV12-4,TRBJ2-3,-,TGTGCCAGCAGACTAGGACTACGCACAGATACGCAGTATTTT,CASRLGLRTDTQYF
-,TRBV5-1,TRBJ2-6,-,TGCGCCAGCACCGAGGGGAGTTCTGGGGCCAACGTCCTGACTTTC,CASTEGSSGANVLTF
few,TRBV12-3/TRBV12-4,TRBJ1-2,-,TGTGCCAGCTCTAAGGGGACACTTGGGTACACCTTC,CASSKGTLGYTF
many,TRBV12-3/TRBV12-4,TRBJ1-5,-,TGTGCCAGCAGTTTAGAGAGAGGCGACAGGCGGCCCCAGCATTTT,CASSLERGDRRPQHF
many,TRBV5-1,TRBJ2-2,-,TGCGCCAGCCACCTGGGGAGTCCCGGGGAGCTGTTTTTT,CASHLGSPGELFF
-,TRBV7-3,TRBJ2-3,TRBD2,TGTGCCAGCAGCTTACGGGAGGGGAGGGCAGATACGCAGTATTTT,CASSLREGRADTQYF
many,TRBV25-1,TRBJ2-2,-,TGTGCCAGCAGTGTCGGGACCGGGGAGCTGTTTTTT,CASSVGTGELFF
-,TRBV20-1,TRBJ2-5,-,TGCAGTGCTCACCAGGGGCACCAAGAGACCCAGTACTTC,CSAHQGHQETQYF
-,TRBV27,TRBJ2-3,TRBD1,TGTGCCAGCAGCGACAGGGGGCTGGGGGATACGCAGTATTTT,CASSDRGLGDTQYF
-,TRBV15,TRBJ1-5,TRBD1,TGTGCCACCAGCAATACAGGGGGGAGCAATCAGCCCCAGCATTTT,CATSNTGGSNQPQHF
many,TRBV12-3/TRBV12-4,TRBJ1-5,-,TGTGCCAGCAGTACGGCAGACAATCAGCCCCAGCATTTT,CASSTADNQPQHF
-,TRBV7-3,TRBJ2-3,-,TGTGCCAGCAGCCCCCGTGAGGGCACAGATACGCAGTATTTT,CASSPREGTDTQYF
few,TRBV5-1,TRBJ2-5,-,TGCGCCAGCAGCTTAACAGGGTATGAGGAGACCCAGTACTTC,CASSLTGYEETQYF